The rows below give T cell receptor beta chains drawn from one sample of a study of chemoradiotherapy in HPV16-positive cancers. Generated by immunoSEQ multiplex PCR, the TCRdb table keeps only in-frame clones and is missing some. Of approximately 9,300 clones listed, under 80% are singletons. Sample acquisition took place from a patient who underwent chemoradiotherapy. The receptor set was obtained from a human donor with HPV-associated anogenital cancer. The CDR3 runs from the conserved cysteine through the conserved F or W. D genes are given only for firm matches. Clone size is shown for a subset of rows, as once, few, many or a class of expanded clone.

v_call: TRBV19; j_call: TRBJ1-1; d_call: TRBD1; clone_size: NA; cdr3_aa: CASSIIGQGDTEAFF; cdr3_nt: TGTGCCAGTAGTATCATCGGACAGGGAGACACTGAAGCTTTCTTT
v_call: TRBV2; j_call: TRBJ2-1; d_call: NA; clone_size: few; cdr3_aa: CATKQGEYNEQFF; cdr3_nt: TGTGCCACCAAACAGGGAGAGTACAATGAGCAGTTCTTC
v_call: TRBV5-6; j_call: TRBJ2-3; d_call: TRBD2; clone_size: NA; cdr3_aa: CASTIAGEGTDTQYF; cdr3_nt: TGTGCCAGCACCATAGCGGGTGAGGGCACAGATACGCAGTATTTT
v_call: TRBV7-6; j_call: TRBJ1-1; d_call: NA; clone_size: few; cdr3_aa: CASSGGGNTEAFF; cdr3_nt: TGTGCCAGCAGCGGGGGGGGGAACACTGAAGCTTTCTTT
v_call: TRBV7-8; j_call: TRBJ2-2; d_call: NA; clone_size: NA; cdr3_aa: CASSRSSRELFF; cdr3_nt: TGTGCCAGCAGCCGAAGCAGCCGGGAGCTGTTTTTT
v_call: TRBV29-1; j_call: TRBJ2-7; d_call: NA; clone_size: NA; cdr3_aa: CSVAYGLADEQYF; cdr3_nt: TGCAGCGTTGCTTACGGGTTGGCGGACGAGCAGTACTTC
v_call: TRBV2; j_call: TRBJ1-2; d_call: TRBD1; clone_size: NA; cdr3_aa: CASSVTGANYGYTF; cdr3_nt: TGTGCCAGCAGTGTAACAGGGGCCAACTATGGCTACACCTTC
v_call: TRBV11-2; j_call: TRBJ2-7; d_call: NA; clone_size: NA; cdr3_aa: CASSYVLLGAEQYF; cdr3_nt: TGTGCCAGCAGCTACGTGCTCCTGGGGGCCGAGCAGTACTTC
v_call: TRBV9; j_call: TRBJ1-1; d_call: NA; clone_size: NA; cdr3_aa: CASSVFQGEAFF; cdr3_nt: TGTGCCAGCAGCGTATTCCAGGGTGAAGCTTTCTTT
v_call: TRBV7-9; j_call: TRBJ2-3; d_call: NA; clone_size: NA; cdr3_aa: CASSLGGHTDTQYF; cdr3_nt: TGTGCCAGCAGCTTAGGCGGGCACACAGATACGCAGTATTTT
v_call: TRBV6-1; j_call: TRBJ1-1; d_call: NA; clone_size: NA; cdr3_aa: CASSVRANTEAFF; cdr3_nt: TGTGCCAGCAGCGTCAGGGCGAACACTGAAGCTTTCTTT
v_call: TRBV7-9; j_call: TRBJ1-1; d_call: NA; clone_size: NA; cdr3_aa: CASSFPPRMAGSRQQAFF; cdr3_nt: TGTGCCAGCAGCTTCCCCCCGAGAATGGCAGGCTCCCGCCAACAAGCTTTCTTT
v_call: TRBV19; j_call: TRBJ2-7; d_call: NA; clone_size: NA; cdr3_aa: CASSSGSTRVYEQYF; cdr3_nt: TGTGCCAGTAGTTCTGGGTCCACGAGGGTTTACGAGCAGTACTTC
v_call: TRBV6-5; j_call: TRBJ2-7; d_call: NA; clone_size: NA; cdr3_aa: CASSFGPGTGSYEQYF; cdr3_nt: TGTGCCAGCAGTTTCGGACCAGGGACTGGCTCCTACGAGCAGTACTTC
v_call: TRBV2; j_call: TRBJ2-7; d_call: NA; clone_size: NA; cdr3_aa: CASSQGGAGKVSYEQYF; cdr3_nt: TGTGCCAGCAGCCAAGGGGGGGCAGGGAAAGTCTCCTACGAGCAGTACTTC
v_call: TRBV6-5; j_call: TRBJ1-1; d_call: NA; clone_size: NA; cdr3_aa: CASSYSIGANTEAFF; cdr3_nt: TGTGCCAGCAGTTACTCGATAGGGGCCAACACTGAAGCTTTCTTT
v_call: TRBV19; j_call: TRBJ1-4; d_call: TRBD1; clone_size: once; cdr3_aa: CASSIMGQRNEKLFF; cdr3_nt: TGTGCCAGTAGTATTATGGGACAGCGAAATGAAAAACTGTTTTTT
v_call: TRBV2; j_call: TRBJ2-1; d_call: NA; clone_size: NA; cdr3_aa: CASSDDGSSYNEQFF; cdr3_nt: TGTGCCAGCAGTGATGACGGGAGTTCCTACAATGAGCAGTTCTTC
v_call: TRBV11-2; j_call: TRBJ1-2; d_call: NA; clone_size: few; cdr3_aa: CASSPPLGSEGILNYGYTF; cdr3_nt: TGTGCCAGCAGCCCGCCCCTGGGTAGTGAGGGCATTCTGAACTATGGCTACACCTTC
v_call: TRBV28; j_call: TRBJ2-3; d_call: NA; clone_size: NA; cdr3_aa: CASSDPVRDTQYF; cdr3_nt: TGTGCCAGCAGCGACCCTGTAAGGGATACGCAGTATTTT
v_call: TRBV9; j_call: TRBJ2-1; d_call: TRBD2; clone_size: NA; cdr3_aa: CASSVGASGDYNEQFF; cdr3_nt: TGTGCCAGCAGCGTAGGGGCTAGCGGGGATTACAATGAGCAGTTCTTC
v_call: TRBV11-2; j_call: TRBJ2-5; d_call: NA; clone_size: NA; cdr3_aa: CASSITPQETQYF; cdr3_nt: TGTGCCAGCAGCATCACTCCCCAGGAGACCCAGTACTTC
v_call: TRBV7-8; j_call: TRBJ2-5; d_call: TRBD1; clone_size: NA; cdr3_aa: CASSLAGTGAETQYF; cdr3_nt: TGTGCCAGCAGCTTAGCAGGGACAGGGGCAGAGACCCAGTACTTC
v_call: TRBV7-2; j_call: TRBJ1-2; d_call: NA; clone_size: few; cdr3_aa: CASSLSPIYGYTF; cdr3_nt: TGTGCCAGCAGCTTATCACCGATCTATGGCTACACCTTC
v_call: TRBV30; j_call: TRBJ1-1; d_call: NA; clone_size: NA; cdr3_aa: CAWRFMNTEAFF; cdr3_nt: TGTGCCTGGAGATTCATGAACACTGAAGCTTTCTTT
v_call: TRBV6-1; j_call: TRBJ2-1; d_call: NA; clone_size: NA; cdr3_aa: CASSAEKPLNARQFF; cdr3_nt: TGTGCCAGCAGTGCTGAAAAACCACTCAATGCTAGGCAGTTCTTC
v_call: TRBV5-1; j_call: TRBJ2-3; d_call: TRBD1; clone_size: NA; cdr3_aa: CASRMIRGGDTDTQYF; cdr3_nt: TGCGCCAGCAGGATGATAAGAGGGGGCGACACAGATACGCAGTATTTT
v_call: TRBV6-1; j_call: TRBJ1-4; d_call: NA; clone_size: NA; cdr3_aa: CASSEWWVSNEKLFF; cdr3_nt: TGTGCCAGCAGTGAATGGTGGGTCTCCAATGAAAAACTGTTTTTT
v_call: TRBV5-8; j_call: TRBJ1-5; d_call: NA; clone_size: NA; cdr3_aa: CASSLEGRPQHF; cdr3_nt: TGTGCCAGCAGCCTGGAAGGCCGGCCCCAGCATTTT
v_call: TRBV6-5; j_call: TRBJ1-5; d_call: NA; clone_size: NA; cdr3_aa: CASSSRGNQPQHF; cdr3_nt: TGTGCCAGCAGTAGCCGTGGCAATCAGCCCCAGCATTTT
v_call: TRBV9; j_call: TRBJ2-2; d_call: TRBD1; clone_size: NA; cdr3_aa: CASSSGINRGSTGELFF; cdr3_nt: TGTGCCAGCAGCTCCGGAATAAACAGGGGCAGCACCGGGGAGCTGTTTTTT
v_call: TRBV5-1; j_call: TRBJ1-3; d_call: NA; clone_size: NA; cdr3_aa: CASSEMGNTIYF; cdr3_nt: TGCGCCAGCAGCGAAATGGGAAACACCATATATTTT
v_call: TRBV5-1; j_call: TRBJ2-7; d_call: TRBD1; clone_size: once; cdr3_aa: CASSEKQGNSYEQYF; cdr3_nt: TGCGCCAGCAGCGAGAAACAGGGGAACTCCTACGAGCAGTACTTC
v_call: TRBV30; j_call: TRBJ2-7; d_call: TRBD2; clone_size: NA; cdr3_aa: CAWSRSGLYEQYF; cdr3_nt: TGTGCCTGGAGCCGTAGCGGGCTCTACGAGCAGTACTTC
v_call: TRBV5-1; j_call: TRBJ1-5; d_call: NA; clone_size: once; cdr3_aa: CASSLEGGGHQPQHF; cdr3_nt: TGCGCCAGCAGCTTGGAGGGGGGAGGCCATCAGCCCCAGCATTTT
v_call: TRBV29-1; j_call: TRBJ1-1; d_call: NA; clone_size: NA; cdr3_aa: CSVAGAEAFF; cdr3_nt: TGCAGCGTTGCAGGTGCTGAAGCTTTCTTT
v_call: TRBV4-3; j_call: TRBJ1-6; d_call: NA; clone_size: NA; cdr3_aa: CASSQGRGLESPLHF; cdr3_nt: TGCGCCAGCAGCCAAGGGCGGGGTCTTGAATCACCCCTCCACTTT
v_call: TRBV5-1; j_call: TRBJ2-7; d_call: NA; clone_size: NA; cdr3_aa: CASSLGPGSYEQYF; cdr3_nt: TGCGCCAGCAGCTTGGGTCCGGGGTCCTACGAGCAGTACTTC
v_call: TRBV2; j_call: TRBJ2-5; d_call: NA; clone_size: NA; cdr3_aa: CASIAGETQYF; cdr3_nt: TGTGCCAGCATTGCGGGCGAGACCCAGTACTTC
v_call: TRBV4-1; j_call: TRBJ1-2; d_call: NA; clone_size: NA; cdr3_aa: CASSQPPIKDTPKASNYGYTF; cdr3_nt: TGCGCCAGCAGCCAACCCCCTATAAAAGACACTCCAAAGGCCTCTAACTATGGCTACACCTTC
v_call: TRBV2; j_call: TRBJ2-2; d_call: TRBD2; clone_size: NA; cdr3_aa: CASTLSGGETGELFF; cdr3_nt: TGTGCCAGCACCCTTAGCGGGGGCGAAACCGGGGAGCTGTTTTTT
v_call: TRBV4-3; j_call: TRBJ1-1; d_call: NA; clone_size: NA; cdr3_aa: CASSPRPRGDTEAFF; cdr3_nt: TGCGCCAGCAGCCCTCGCCCGCGGGGGGACACTGAAGCTTTCTTT
v_call: TRBV7-2; j_call: TRBJ2-7; d_call: TRBD1; clone_size: NA; cdr3_aa: CASSRTGTSSYEQYF; cdr3_nt: TGTGCCAGCAGCAGGACAGGAACTAGCTCCTACGAGCAGTACTTC
v_call: TRBV11-2; j_call: TRBJ1-2; d_call: TRBD1; clone_size: once; cdr3_aa: CASSGRQGAITF; cdr3_nt: TGTGCCAGCAGCGGCAGACAGGGTGCAATCACCTTC
v_call: TRBV28; j_call: TRBJ1-1; d_call: NA; clone_size: NA; cdr3_aa: CASRDGVNTEAFF; cdr3_nt: TGTGCCAGTAGGGACGGGGTAAACACTGAAGCTTTCTTT
v_call: TRBV9; j_call: TRBJ2-2; d_call: NA; clone_size: NA; cdr3_aa: CASSDLGTGELFF; cdr3_nt: TGTGCCAGCAGCGACCTGGGTACCGGGGAGCTGTTTTTT
v_call: TRBV7-3; j_call: TRBJ1-6; d_call: NA; clone_size: once; cdr3_aa: CASSPDYNSPLHF; cdr3_nt: TGTGCCAGCAGCCCCGACTATAATTCACCCCTCCACTTT
v_call: TRBV19; j_call: TRBJ2-4; d_call: NA; clone_size: NA; cdr3_aa: CASSIGQPLAKNIQYF; cdr3_nt: TGTGCCAGTAGTATAGGACAGCCTCTAGCCAAAAACATTCAGTACTTC
v_call: TRBV7-2; j_call: TRBJ2-1; d_call: TRBD2; clone_size: NA; cdr3_aa: CASSLAGKLAGGYNEQFF; cdr3_nt: TGTGCCAGCAGCTTAGCGGGAAAACTAGCGGGGGGTTACAATGAGCAGTTCTTC
v_call: TRBV6-1; j_call: TRBJ1-5; d_call: NA; clone_size: NA; cdr3_aa: CASRGPLINQPQHF; cdr3_nt: TGTGCCAGCAGGGGGCCTCTTATCAATCAGCCCCAGCATTTT
v_call: TRBV7-8; j_call: TRBJ2-1; d_call: NA; clone_size: NA; cdr3_aa: CASSPGGGMYNEQFF; cdr3_nt: TGTGCCAGCAGCCCAGGGGGGGGAATGTACAATGAGCAGTTCTTC
v_call: TRBV9; j_call: TRBJ2-1; d_call: NA; clone_size: NA; cdr3_aa: CASSSGFYNEQFF; cdr3_nt: TGTGCCAGCAGCTCGGGATTCTACAATGAGCAGTTCTTC
v_call: TRBV11-2; j_call: TRBJ2-3; d_call: NA; clone_size: NA; cdr3_aa: CASSLEGSVTDTQYF; cdr3_nt: TGTGCCAGCAGCTTAGAAGGCAGCGTTACAGATACGCAGTATTTT